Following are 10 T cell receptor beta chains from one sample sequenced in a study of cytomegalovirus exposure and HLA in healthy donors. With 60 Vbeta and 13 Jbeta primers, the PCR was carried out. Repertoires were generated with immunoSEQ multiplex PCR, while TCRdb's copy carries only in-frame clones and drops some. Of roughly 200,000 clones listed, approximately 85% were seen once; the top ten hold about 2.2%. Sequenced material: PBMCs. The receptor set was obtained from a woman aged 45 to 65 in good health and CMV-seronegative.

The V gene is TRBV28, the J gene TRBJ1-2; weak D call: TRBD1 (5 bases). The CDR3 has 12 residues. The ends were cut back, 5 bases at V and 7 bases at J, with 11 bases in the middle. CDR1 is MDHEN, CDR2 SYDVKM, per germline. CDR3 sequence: CASSEHRFGYTF. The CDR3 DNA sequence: TGTGCCAGCAGTGAACACAGGTTTGGCTACACCTTC.

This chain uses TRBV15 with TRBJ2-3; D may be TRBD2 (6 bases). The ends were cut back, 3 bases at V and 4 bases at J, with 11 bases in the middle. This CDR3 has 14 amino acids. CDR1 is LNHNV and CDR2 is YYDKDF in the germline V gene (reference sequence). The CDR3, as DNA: TGTGCCACCAGCAGGGTGGAGGGCCCAGATACGCAGTATTTT. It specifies CATSRVEGPDTQYF. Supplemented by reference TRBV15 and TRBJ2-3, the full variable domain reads DAMVIQNPRYQVTQFGKPVTLSCSQTLNHNVMYWYQQKSSQAPKLLFHYYDKDFNNEADTPDNFQSRRPNTSFCFLDIRSPGLGDTAMYLCATSRVEGPDTQYFGPGTRLTVL.

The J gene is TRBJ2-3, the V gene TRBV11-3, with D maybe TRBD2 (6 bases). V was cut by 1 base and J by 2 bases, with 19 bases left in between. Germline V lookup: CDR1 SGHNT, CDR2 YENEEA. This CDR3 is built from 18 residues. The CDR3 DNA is TGTGCCAGCAGCTTAGGGGATGCTGGGGGACTGAACACAGATACGCAGTATTTT. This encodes CASSLGDAGGLNTDTQYF. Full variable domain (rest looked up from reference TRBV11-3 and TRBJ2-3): EAGVVQSPRYKIIEKKQPVAFWCNPISGHNTLYWYLQNLGQGPELLIRYENEEAVDDSQLPKDRFSAERLKGVDSTLKIQPAELGDSAVYLCASSLGDAGGLNTDTQYFGPGTRLTVL.

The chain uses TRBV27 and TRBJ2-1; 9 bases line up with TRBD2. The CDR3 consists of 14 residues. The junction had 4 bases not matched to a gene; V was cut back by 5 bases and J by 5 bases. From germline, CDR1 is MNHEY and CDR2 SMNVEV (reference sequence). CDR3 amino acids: CASSTGLANNEQFF. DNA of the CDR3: TGTGCCAGCAGTACTGGACTAGCGAACAATGAGCAGTTCTTC.

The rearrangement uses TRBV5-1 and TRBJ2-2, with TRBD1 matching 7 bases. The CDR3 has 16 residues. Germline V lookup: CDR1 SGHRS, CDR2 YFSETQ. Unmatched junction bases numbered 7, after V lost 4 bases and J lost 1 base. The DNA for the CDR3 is TGCGCCAGCAGCCTTCGGACAGGATTGAACACCGGGGAGCTGTTTTTT. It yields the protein CASSLRTGLNTGELFF.

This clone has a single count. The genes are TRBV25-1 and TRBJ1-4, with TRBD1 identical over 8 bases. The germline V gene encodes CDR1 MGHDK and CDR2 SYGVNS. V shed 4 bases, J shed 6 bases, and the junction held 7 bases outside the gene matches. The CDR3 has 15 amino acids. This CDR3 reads CASSAPGGLDEKLFF. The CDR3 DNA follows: TGTGCCAGCAGTGCCCCAGGGGGCTTGGATGAAAAACTGTTTTTT.

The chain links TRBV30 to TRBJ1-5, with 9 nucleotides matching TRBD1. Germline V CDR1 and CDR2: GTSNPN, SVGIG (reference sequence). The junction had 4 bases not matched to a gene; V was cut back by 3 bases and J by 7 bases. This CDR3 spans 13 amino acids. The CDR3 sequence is CAWSDGTGQPQHF. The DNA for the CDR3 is TGTGCCTGGAGCGATGGGACAGGGCAGCCCCAGCATTTT.

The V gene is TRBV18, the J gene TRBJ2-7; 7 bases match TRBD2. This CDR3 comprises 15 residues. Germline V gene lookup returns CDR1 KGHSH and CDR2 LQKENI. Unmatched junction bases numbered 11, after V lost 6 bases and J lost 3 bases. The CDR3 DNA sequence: TGTGCCAGCTCCCCTCGACTAGCCCTCCTCTACGAGCAGTACTTC. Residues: CASSPRLALLYEQYF.

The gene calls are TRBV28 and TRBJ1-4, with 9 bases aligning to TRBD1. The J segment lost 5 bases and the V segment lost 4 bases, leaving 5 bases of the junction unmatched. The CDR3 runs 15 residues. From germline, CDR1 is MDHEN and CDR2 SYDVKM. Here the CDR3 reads CASSSSGTGNEKLFF. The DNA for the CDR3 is TGTGCCAGCAGTTCCTCCGGGACAGGGAATGAAAAACTGTTTTTT.

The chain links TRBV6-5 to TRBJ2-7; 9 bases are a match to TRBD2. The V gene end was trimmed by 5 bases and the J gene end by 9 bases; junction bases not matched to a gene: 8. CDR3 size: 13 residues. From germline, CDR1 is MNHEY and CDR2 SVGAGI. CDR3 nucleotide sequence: TGTGCCAGCAGTCTAGTAGCGGGAGATATGCAGTACTTC. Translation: CASSLVAGDMQYF.